The 22 T cell receptor beta chains listed next were all sequenced from one sample in a study of T cells in Graves' hyperthyroidism and ophthalmopathy (dated by TCRdb to about 2019). Receptors were amplified or captured by multiplex PCR. The sample was run on an Illumina HiSeq 2000. The TCR beta CDR3 regions were amplified from the RNA transcripts. For the first round of RT-PCR on the TCR CDR3, the HTBI primer set was used together with the Qiagen OneStep RT-PCR kit. Clones were called with MiXCR by TCRdb after fastp trimmed the public reads at Q25, and only in-frame beta chains were retained. Rows are combined by CDR3 protein, so each entry shows the most common genes and DNA. The sample contains some 760,000 distinct CDR3 sequences, 11% to 15% of them found a single time. Roughly 10% of the sample comes from the top ten. The source material was blood. These receptors all come from a woman aged 18-30 years with Graves' hyperthyroidism.

This chain connects TRBV4-1 to TRBJ2-2, with a weak D call TRBD2 (6 bases). The germline CDR1 and CDR2 sequences are MGHRA and YSYEKL. The V end lost 4 bases, the J end lost 6 bases, and 12 bases lay between the germline ends. This CDR3 contains 14 residues. Here the CDR3 reads CASSRVGGSGELFF. The DNA of the CDR3 is TGCGCCAGCAGCCGGGTCGGAGGGTCCGGGGAGCTGTTTTTT.

In this sample, this clonotype turned up a few times. The DNA for the CDR3 is TGCGCCAGCAGCGTCGGGCCTTATTCACCCCTCCACTTT. Protein product: CASSVGPYSPLHF. V and J are TRBV10-1 and TRBJ1-6, with unresolved D. This CDR3 spans 13 amino acids. The germline V gene has CDR1 WNHNN and CDR2 SYGVQD (reference sequence). Trimming left V 6 bases short and J 8 bases short, with 11 bases between.

The rearrangement uses TRBV5-6 and TRBJ2-4; D is unclear. V dropped 0 bases and J dropped 3 bases, with 10 bases sitting between them. Per germline, CDR1 SGHDT and CDR2 YYEEEE. The CDR3 is 15 amino acids. The CDR3 coding sequence is TGTGCCAGCAGCTTGGCTCGGATTTTCAAAAACATTCAGTACTTC. It codes for CASSLARIFKNIQYF.

This clonotype was seen at least ten times. The chain couples TRBV5-1 to TRBJ2-7; D is perhaps TRBD1 or TRBD2 (5 bases each). The CDR3 runs to 14 residues. The germline CDR1 and CDR2 sequences are SGHRS and YFSETQ. V was cut by 4 bases and J by 3 bases, with 14 bases left in between. The chain's CDR3 is CASSLAGTYYEQYF. DNA of the CDR3: TGCGCCAGCAGCCTAGCCGGGACCTACTACGAGCAGTACTTC.

The rearrangement links TRBV20-1 to TRBJ2-4, with TRBD2 as a possible D gene (6 bases). Germline V gene data show CDR1 as DFQATT and CDR2 as SNEGSKA (reference sequence). There are 14 residues in the CDR3. Trimming took off 3 bases at V and 6 bases at J, with 15 bases between the two ends. CDR3 coding DNA: TGCAGTGCTAGTACCGGGAGTAGGCTAAACATTCAGTACTTC. Its translation: CSASTGSRLNIQYF.

This clonotype was detected many times. This chain joins TRBV2 and TRBJ2-5; 7 bases align to TRBD2. J was trimmed by 4 bases and V by 0 bases; bases with no gene match: 20. Germline CDR1 is SNHLY and CDR2 is FYNNEI. The CDR3 covers 20 residues. The CDR3 spells CASSEARVGGSRVTGETQYF. In DNA form, the CDR3 reads TGTGCCAGCAGTGAAGCGCGGGTCGGCGGGAGTAGGGTTACCGGAGAGACCCAGTACTTC.

V usage is TRBV19 and J usage is TRBJ1-6; D remains unclear. CDR3 length equals 12 residues. Trimming removed 11 bases from V and 7 bases from J, with 12 bases in between. Germline CDR1 is LNHDA and CDR2 is SQIVND (reference sequence). Here the CDR3 reads CASSDRNSPLHF. Here the CDR3 DNA reads TGTGCCTCATCGGACCGGAATTCACCCCTCCACTTT.

This clonotype has a count of ten or more. The chain carries TRBV2 and TRBJ1-2; no clear D. Trimming stripped 8 bases from V and 5 bases from J, with 12 bases between. Germline V lookup: CDR1 SNHLY, CDR2 FYNNEI. This CDR3 has 12 amino acids. The CDR3 region is CASSPRVYGYTF. The CDR3 nucleotides read TGTGCCAGCTCCCCACGGGTGTATGGCTACACCTTC.

This clonotype was found many times. The J gene is TRBJ1-5, the V gene TRBV2; TRBD1 might be the D (5 bases). Trimming stripped 2 bases from V and 0 bases from J, with 14 bases between. This CDR3 has 17 residues. In germline, CDR1 is SNHLY, CDR2 FYNNEI. The DNA of the CDR3 is TGTGCCAGCAGTGAAAGGTGGGGACGGATTAGCAATCAGCCCCAGCATTTT. It is translated as CASSERWGRISNQPQHF.

This chain uses TRBV3-1 with TRBJ2-5, with D possibly matching TRBD2 (6 bases). Trimming left V 10 bases short and J 5 bases short, with 8 bases between. The CDR3 length is 10 residues. Germline V gives CDR1 LGHDT, CDR2 YNNKEL (reference sequence). The CDR3 protein is CATRGETQYF. CDR3 DNA sequence: TGTGCCACCCGGGGGGAGACCCAGTACTTC.

The sample holds many counts of this clonotype. The chain is built from TRBV7-8 and TRBJ2-1; 12 bases are a match to TRBD2. CDR1 is SGHVS and CDR2 is FQNEAQ in the germline V gene. The V and J ends lost 6 bases and 2 bases, in that order; junction bases with no gene match: 5. CDR3 length: 16 residues. The chain's CDR3 is CASSKTSGRAYNEQFF. For the CDR3, the DNA is TGTGCCAGCAGTAAGACTAGCGGGAGAGCCTACAATGAGCAGTTCTTC.

This clonotype was observed many times. The CDR3 region has the DNA TGTGCCAGCAGTTACTCGGCAGGGAGCCCCTACGAGCAGTACTTC. Residues: CASSYSAGSPYEQYF. This sequence joins TRBV6-6 and TRBJ2-7; D could derive from TRBD1 or TRBD2 (5 bases each). The germline V gene has CDR1 MNHNY and CDR2 SVGAGI (reference sequence). The CDR3 is 15 amino acids. Trimming took off 0 bases at V and 2 bases at J, with 11 bases between the two ends.

This clonotype was seen a few times. The genes are TRBV15 and TRBJ1-1; possibly TRBD1 for D (5 bases). CDR3 length: 13 amino acids. Per germline, CDR1 LNHNV and CDR2 YYDKDF (reference sequence). The ends were cut back, 1 base at V and 11 bases at J, with 14 bases in the middle. CDR3 DNA: TGTGCCACCAGCAGAGGGTTTGGGGCCCAGGCTTTCTTT. Residues: CATSRGFGAQAFF.

The chain combines TRBV6-2 or TRBV6-3 with TRBJ1-2; D not resolved. Germline CDR1 and CDR2: MNHEY and SVGEGT. The CDR3 spans 15 residues. V was trimmed by 3 bases and J by 0 bases, leaving 11 bases between them. The CDR3 sequence is CASSYNREPNYGYTF. The CDR3 coding sequence is TGTGCCAGCAGTTATAATCGCGAACCTAACTATGGCTACACCTTC.

This clonotype came up a few times. The CDR3 nucleotides are TGCAGTGCTAGCCCCGGGACAGGGTCTCTCGAGCAGTACTTC. This encodes CSASPGTGSLEQYF. The chain combines TRBV20-1 with TRBJ2-7; TRBD1 aligns across 9 bases. CDR3 length: 14 residues. Germline V gene sequence: CDR1 DFQATT, CDR2 SNEGSKA (reference sequence). Trimming cost V 3 bases and J 6 bases; bases outside gene matches: 9.

This clonotype came up a few times. The rearrangement uses TRBV20-1 and TRBJ2-1; TRBD1 or TRBD2 may be the D gene (5 bases each). Germline-derived CDR1 and CDR2 are DFQATT and SNEGSKA (reference sequence). The CDR3 is 14 amino acids. Deletions cut 2 bases from V and 0 bases from J, with 8 bases between. The CDR3: CSARSGTSYNEQFF. The CDR3 nucleotides read TGCAGTGCTAGATCCGGGACCTCCTACAATGAGCAGTTCTTC.

The CDR3 DNA sequence: TGTGCCAGCAGCTTTCTTGACGCCAGCTCCTACGAGCAGTACTTC. Translating gives CASSFLDASSYEQYF. This chain joins TRBV13 and TRBJ2-7; D call uncertain. Trimming removed 3 bases at V and 0 bases at J, with 12 bases between. This CDR3 comprises 15 residues. Germline CDR1 reads PRHDT; CDR2 reads FYEKMQ (reference sequence).

This clonotype was observed many times. J is TRBJ2-3 and V is TRBV12-3 or TRBV12-4; 7 positions agree with TRBD2. J was trimmed by 1 base and V by 3 bases; bases with no gene match: 4. There are 15 residues in the CDR3. CDR3 protein: CASSFRGGGTDTQYF. The CDR3 DNA reads TGTGCCAGCAGTTTCCGCGGGGGAGGCACAGATACGCAGTATTTT.

With regard to this clonotype: The junction differs from germline at one of its ends, possibly a read error. The rearrangement uses TRBV4-2 and TRBJ2-1, with TRBD2 matching 9 bases. Germline CDR1 and CDR2: LGHNA and YNFKEQ. The CDR3 sequence is 16 residues long. The CDR3 nucleotides are TGTGCCAGCAGCCAAGATGAGCGGGAGGCGGGCAATGAACAGTTCTTC. It specifies CASSQDEREAGNEQFF.

This rearrangement joins TRBV7-6 to TRBJ2-7, with 7 bases identical to TRBD2. Trimming removed 1 base from V and 5 bases from J; junction bases left unmatched: 8. The CDR3 spans 15 residues. CDR1 is SGHVS, CDR2 FNYEAQ, per germline. The CDR3 coding sequence is TGTGCCAGCAGCTTAGTCGCGGGGGACCCCCACGAGCAGTACTTC. Protein: CASSLVAGDPHEQYF. The complete variable domain, with remaining parts taken from reference TRBV7-6 and TRBJ2-7, reads GAGVSQSPRYKVTKRGQDVALRCDPISGHVSLYWYRQALGQGPEFLTYFNYEAQQDKSGLPNDRFSAERPEGSISTLTIQRTEQRDSAMYRCASSLVAGDPHEQYFGPGTRLTVT.

The V gene is TRBV20-1, the J gene TRBJ2-3, with TRBD1 matching over 10 bases. CDR1 is DFQATT and CDR2 is SNEGSKA in the germline V gene (reference sequence). J gave up 3 bases and V 3 bases, and 6 bases lay outside the gene matches. The CDR3 has 15 amino acids. The CDR3 reads CSASRPGQGTDTQYF. The CDR3 coding sequence is TGCAGTGCTAGTCGGCCGGGACAGGGGACAGATACGCAGTATTTT.

This clonotype came up many times. A single base separates this from a much larger clone, so it may be a read error. This sequence joins TRBV2 and TRBJ2-7; 8 bases are a match to TRBD1. Germline CDR1 SNHLY, CDR2 FYNNEI. CDR3 size: 15 residues. Trimming took 7 bases from V and 3 from J; bases not matched to a gene: 11. The chain's CDR3 is CASNDLRTGNYEQYF. The CDR3 nucleotides read TGTGCCAGCAATGACCTGAGGACAGGGAACTACGAGCAGTACTTC. The full variable domain, with the rest looked up from reference TRBV2 and TRBJ2-7, is EPEVTQTPSHQVTQMGQEVILRCVPISNHLYFYWYRQILGQKVEFLVSFYNNEISEKSEIFDDQFSVERPDGSNFTLKIRSTKLEDSAMYFCASNDLRTGNYEQYFGPGTRLTVT.